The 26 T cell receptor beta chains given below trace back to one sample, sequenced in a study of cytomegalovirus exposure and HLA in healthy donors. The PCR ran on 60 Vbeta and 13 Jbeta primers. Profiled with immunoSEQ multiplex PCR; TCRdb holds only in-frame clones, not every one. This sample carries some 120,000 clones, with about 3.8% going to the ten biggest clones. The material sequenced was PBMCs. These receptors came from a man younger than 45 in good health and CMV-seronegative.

The CDR3 nucleotides are TGTGCCAGCAGAAGCTCCGACAGGGGTGGAAACACCATATATTTT. Protein: CASRSSDRGGNTIYF. The chain links TRBV6-5 to TRBJ1-3; TRBD1 aligns across 8 bases. Germline CDR1 MNHEY, CDR2 SVGAGI. Trimming removed 6 bases from V and 3 bases from J; junction bases left unmatched: 7. The CDR3 consists of 15 residues.

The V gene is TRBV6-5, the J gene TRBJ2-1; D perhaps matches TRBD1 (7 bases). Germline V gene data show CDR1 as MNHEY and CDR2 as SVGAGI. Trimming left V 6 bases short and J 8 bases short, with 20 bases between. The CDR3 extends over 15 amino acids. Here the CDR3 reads CASRTTGEAFYEQFF. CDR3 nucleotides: TGTGCCAGCAGAACAACAGGGGAGGCTTTCTATGAGCAGTTCTTC.

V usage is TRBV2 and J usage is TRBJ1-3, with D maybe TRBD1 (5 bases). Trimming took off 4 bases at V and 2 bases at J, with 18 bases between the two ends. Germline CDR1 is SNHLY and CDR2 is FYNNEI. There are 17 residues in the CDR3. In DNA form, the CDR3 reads TGTGCCAGCAGTGTGGAGTTAGGGGCCACACCTGGAAACACCATATATTTT. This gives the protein CASSVELGATPGNTIYF.

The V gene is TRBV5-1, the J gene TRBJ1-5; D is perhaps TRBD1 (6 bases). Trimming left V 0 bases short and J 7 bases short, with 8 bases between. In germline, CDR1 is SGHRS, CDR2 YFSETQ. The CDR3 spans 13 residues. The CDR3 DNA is TGCGCCAGCAGCTTGGAGGGACACCAGCCCCAGCATTTT. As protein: CASSLEGHQPQHF.

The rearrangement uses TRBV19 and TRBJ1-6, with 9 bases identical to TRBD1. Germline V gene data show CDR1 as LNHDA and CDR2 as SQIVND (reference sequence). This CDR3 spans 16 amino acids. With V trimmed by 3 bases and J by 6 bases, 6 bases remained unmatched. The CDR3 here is CASSISRGQGNSPLHF. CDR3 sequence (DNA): TGTGCCAGTAGTATCTCTCGGGGACAGGGTAATTCACCCCTCCACTTT. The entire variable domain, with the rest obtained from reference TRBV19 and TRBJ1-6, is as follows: DGGITQSPKYLFRKEGQNVTLSCEQNLNHDAMYWYRQDPGQGLRLIYYSQIVNDFQKGDIAEGYSVSREKKESFPLTVTSAQKNPTAFYLCASSISRGQGNSPLHFGNGTRLTVT.

As DNA, the CDR3 is TGCGCCAGCAGCTTTGCCGGACAAGTCACAGATACGCAGTATTTT. It is translated as CASSFAGQVTDTQYF. This rearrangement joins TRBV5-1 to TRBJ2-3; possibly TRBD1 for D (5 bases). Deletions cut 2 bases from V and 2 bases from J, with 12 bases between. The germline CDR1 and CDR2 sequences are SGHRS and YFSETQ. This CDR3 comprises 15 residues.

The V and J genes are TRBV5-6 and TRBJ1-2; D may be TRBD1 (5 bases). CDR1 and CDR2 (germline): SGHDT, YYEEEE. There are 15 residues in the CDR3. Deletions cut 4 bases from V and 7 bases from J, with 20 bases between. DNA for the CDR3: TGTGCCAGCAGCGGGGATTCTGGGAGGAGGGGTGGCTACACCTTC. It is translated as CASSGDSGRRGGYTF. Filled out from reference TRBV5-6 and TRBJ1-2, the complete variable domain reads DAGVTQSPTHLIKTRGQQVTLRCSPKSGHDTVSWYQQALGQGPQFIFQYYEEEERQRGNFPDRFSGHQFPNYSSELNVNALLLGDSALYLCASSGDSGRRGGYTFGSGTRLTVV.

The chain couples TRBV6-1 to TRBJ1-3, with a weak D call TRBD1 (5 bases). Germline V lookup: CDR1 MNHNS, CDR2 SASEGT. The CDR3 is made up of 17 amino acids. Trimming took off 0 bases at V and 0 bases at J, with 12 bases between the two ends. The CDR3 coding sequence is TGTGCCAGCAGTGAAGCCCATTACAGGAGCTCTGGAAACACCATATATTTT. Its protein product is CASSEAHYRSSGNTIYF.

CDR3: CASSLTSTGWEQFF. CDR3 nucleotides: TGTGCCAGCAGCTTGACCTCTACAGGGTGGGAGCAGTTCTTC. The chain couples TRBV5-6 to TRBJ2-1; a possible D gene is TRBD1 (6 bases). The V end was cut by 1 base, the J end by 10 bases, with 15 bases between. Germline V gives CDR1 SGHDT, CDR2 YYEEEE. CDR3 size: 14 residues.

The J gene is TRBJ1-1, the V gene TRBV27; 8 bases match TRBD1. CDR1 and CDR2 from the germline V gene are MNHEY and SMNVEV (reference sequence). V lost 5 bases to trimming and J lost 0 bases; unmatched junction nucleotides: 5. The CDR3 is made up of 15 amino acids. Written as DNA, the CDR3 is TGTGCCAGCAGTCCTCGACAGGGGATGAACACTGAAGCTTTCTTT. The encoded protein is CASSPRQGMNTEAFF.

CDR3 amino acids: CSAGKGEKLFF. CDR3 DNA sequence: TGCAGTGCTGGCAAGGGGGAAAAACTGTTTTTT. The V call is TRBV20-1, the J call TRBJ1-4; TRBD1 is a possible D gene (5 bases). The CDR3 extends over 11 amino acids. V was cut by 5 bases and J by 8 bases, with 9 bases left in between. Germline loops: CDR1 DFQATT, CDR2 SNEGSKA (reference sequence).

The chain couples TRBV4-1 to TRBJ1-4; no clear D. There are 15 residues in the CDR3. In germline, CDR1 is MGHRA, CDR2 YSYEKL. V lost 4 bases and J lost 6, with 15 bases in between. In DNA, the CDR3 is TGCGCCAGCAGCCCGACGTCCTGGCGGGATGAAAAACTGTTTTTT. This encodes CASSPTSWRDEKLFF.

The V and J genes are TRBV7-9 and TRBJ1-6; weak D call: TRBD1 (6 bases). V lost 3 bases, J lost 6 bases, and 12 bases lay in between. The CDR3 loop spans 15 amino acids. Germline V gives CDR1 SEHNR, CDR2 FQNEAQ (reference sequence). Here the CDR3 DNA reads TGTGCCAGCAGCTTCCAGGGGTCCCTTAATTCACCCCTCCACTTT. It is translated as CASSFQGSLNSPLHF.

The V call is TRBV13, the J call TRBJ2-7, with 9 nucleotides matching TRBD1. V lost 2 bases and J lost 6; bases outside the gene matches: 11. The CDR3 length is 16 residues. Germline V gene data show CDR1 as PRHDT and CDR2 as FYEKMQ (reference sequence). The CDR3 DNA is TGTGCCAGCAGCTTAAGGGGGACAGGGCCCTCCGGCGAGCAGTACTTC. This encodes CASSLRGTGPSGEQYF.

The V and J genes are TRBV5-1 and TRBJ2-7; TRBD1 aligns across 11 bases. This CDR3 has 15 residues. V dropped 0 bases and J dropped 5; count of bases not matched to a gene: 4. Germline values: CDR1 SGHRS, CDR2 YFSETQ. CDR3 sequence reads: CASSLVGQGADEQYF. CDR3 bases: TGCGCCAGCAGCTTGGTTGGACAGGGGGCCGACGAGCAGTACTTC.

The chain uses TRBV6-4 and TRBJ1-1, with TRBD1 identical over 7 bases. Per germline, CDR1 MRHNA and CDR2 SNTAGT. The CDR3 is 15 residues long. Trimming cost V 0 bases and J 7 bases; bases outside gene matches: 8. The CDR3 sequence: CASSDSGQRPFEAFF. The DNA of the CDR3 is TGTGCCAGCAGTGACTCGGGACAGCGACCCTTTGAAGCTTTCTTT.

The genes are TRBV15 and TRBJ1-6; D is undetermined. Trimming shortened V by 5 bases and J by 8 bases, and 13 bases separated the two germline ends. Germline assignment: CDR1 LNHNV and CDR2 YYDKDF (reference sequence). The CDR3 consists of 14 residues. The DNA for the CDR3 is TGTGCCACCAGCGGAGGAACTGAATATTCACCCCTCCACTTT. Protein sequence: CATSGGTEYSPLHF.

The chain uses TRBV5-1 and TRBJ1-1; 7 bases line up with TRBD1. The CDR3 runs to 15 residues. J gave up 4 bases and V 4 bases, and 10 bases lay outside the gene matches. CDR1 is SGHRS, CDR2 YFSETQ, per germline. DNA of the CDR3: TGCGCCAGCAGCACAGGGGACATAGGAATCACTGAAGCTTTCTTT. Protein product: CASSTGDIGITEAFF.

The CDR3 region has the DNA TGTGCCAGCAGTGGACAGGGAGGCATGAACACTGAAGCTTTCTTT. Its translation is CASSGQGGMNTEAFF. The chain links TRBV2 to TRBJ1-1, with 7 nucleotides matching TRBD1. This CDR3 comprises 15 residues. From germline, CDR1 is SNHLY and CDR2 FYNNEI. J gave up 0 bases and V 4 bases, and 5 bases lay outside the gene matches.

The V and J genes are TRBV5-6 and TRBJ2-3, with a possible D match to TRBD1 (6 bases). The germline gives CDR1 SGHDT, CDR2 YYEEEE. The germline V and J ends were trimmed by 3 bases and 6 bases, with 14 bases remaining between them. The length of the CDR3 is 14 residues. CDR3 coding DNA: TGTGCCAGCAGCTCGGACAGTACTAGGGATACGCAGTATTTT. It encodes CASSSDSTRDTQYF.

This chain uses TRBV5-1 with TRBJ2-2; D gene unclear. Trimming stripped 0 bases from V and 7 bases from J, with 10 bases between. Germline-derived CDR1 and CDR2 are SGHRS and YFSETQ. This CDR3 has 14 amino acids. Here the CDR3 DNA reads TGCGCCAGCAGCTTGGACCCAGGTCGCGGGGAGCTGTTTTTT. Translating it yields CASSLDPGRGELFF.

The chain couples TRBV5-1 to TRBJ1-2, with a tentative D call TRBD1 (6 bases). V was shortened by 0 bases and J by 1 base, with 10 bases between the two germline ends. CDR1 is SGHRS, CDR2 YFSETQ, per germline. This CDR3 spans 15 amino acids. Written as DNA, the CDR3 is TGCGCCAGCAGCTTGGTGGAAGGGGGTAACTATGGCTACACCTTC. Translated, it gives CASSLVEGGNYGYTF.

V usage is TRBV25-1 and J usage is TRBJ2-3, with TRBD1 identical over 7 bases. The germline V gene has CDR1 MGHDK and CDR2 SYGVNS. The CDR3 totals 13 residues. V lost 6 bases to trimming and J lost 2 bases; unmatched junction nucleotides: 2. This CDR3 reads CASSQGDTDTQYF. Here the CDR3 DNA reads TGTGCCAGCAGCCAGGGGGACACAGATACGCAGTATTTT.

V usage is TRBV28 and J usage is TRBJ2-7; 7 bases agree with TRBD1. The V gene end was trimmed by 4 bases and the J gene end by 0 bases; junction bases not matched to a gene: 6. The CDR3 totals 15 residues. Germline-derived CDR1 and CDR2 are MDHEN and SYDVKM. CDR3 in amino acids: CASSSGQPSSYEQYF. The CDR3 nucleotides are TGTGCCAGCAGTTCGGGACAGCCGAGCTCCTACGAGCAGTACTTC.

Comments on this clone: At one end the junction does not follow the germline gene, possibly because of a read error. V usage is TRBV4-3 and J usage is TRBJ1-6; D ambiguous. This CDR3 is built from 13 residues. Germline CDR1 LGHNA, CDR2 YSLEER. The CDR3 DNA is TGCGCCAGCGGCCAAGATCTCGGGTCACCCCTCCACTTT. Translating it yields CASGQDLGSPLHF.

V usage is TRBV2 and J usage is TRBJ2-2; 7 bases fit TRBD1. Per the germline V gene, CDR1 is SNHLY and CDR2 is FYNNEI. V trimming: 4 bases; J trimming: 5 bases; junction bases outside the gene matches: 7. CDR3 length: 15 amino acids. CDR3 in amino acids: CASSGTDRATGELFF. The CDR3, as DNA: TGTGCCAGCAGTGGGACCGACAGGGCGACCGGGGAGCTGTTTTTT.